These 18 T cell receptor beta chains originate from one sample sequenced in a study of blood T cell repertoires in COVID-19. Only in-frame clones appear in the TCRdb table, and some are missing; sequencing was by immunoSEQ multiplex PCR. This table holds 140,000 or so clones, 85% found once. The source material was peripheral blood. All receptors derive from a human donor with acute or convalescent COVID-19. The donor label of this sample is uncertain.

The chain uses TRBV6-6 and TRBJ2-5, with 8 bases fitting TRBD1. V was clipped by 10 bases and J by 5 bases; unmatched bases: 6. This CDR3 has 12 amino acids. The V gene's germline CDR1 is MNHNY and CDR2 SVGAGI (reference sequence). CDR3 sequence: CAIQGEVETQYF. The DNA for the CDR3 is TGTGCCATACAGGGGGAGGTGGAGACCCAGTACTTC.

CDR3 DNA: TGTGCCAGCTCGCCTACCGGGACTAGGAATGAGCAGTTCTTC. This sequence encodes CASSPTGTRNEQFF. The chain uses TRBV18 and TRBJ2-1; TRBD2 matches at 8 bases. The CDR3 is made up of 14 amino acids. From germline, CDR1 is KGHSH and CDR2 LQKENI. J lost 7 bases, V lost 6 bases, and 8 bases had no gene match.

V usage is TRBV19 and J usage is TRBJ1-2; 9 positions match TRBD1. V lost 5 bases, J lost 4 bases, and 5 bases stayed unmatched. Germline V gene sequence: CDR1 LNHDA, CDR2 SQIVND (reference sequence). This CDR3 has 14 residues. This chain's CDR3 is CASSRTGEGYGYTF. The CDR3 bases are TGTGCCAGTAGTCGGACAGGGGAAGGCTATGGCTACACCTTC.

This chain links TRBV5-6 with TRBJ2-7, with a tentative D call TRBD1 (6 bases). The V gene lost 0 bases and the J gene lost 3 bases, with 13 bases spanning the gap. Germline V gives CDR1 SGHDT, CDR2 YYEEEE. The CDR3 is 15 residues long. The CDR3 here is CASSLAAADSYEQYF. DNA for the CDR3: TGTGCCAGCAGCTTGGCCGCGGCGGACAGCTACGAGCAGTACTTC.

This clone appeared once. This chain joins TRBV6-5 and TRBJ1-2, with TRBD1 matching over 7 bases. Trimming removed 6 bases from V and 5 bases from J; junction bases left unmatched: 3. The CDR3 is made up of 12 amino acids. The germline V gene has CDR1 MNHEY and CDR2 SVGAGI. The CDR3 sequence: CASRRQGYGYTF. Written as DNA, the CDR3 is TGTGCCAGCAGGCGACAGGGATATGGCTACACCTTC.

The J gene is TRBJ1-6, the V gene TRBV4-1, with 9 bases matching TRBD1. The germline V gene encodes CDR1 MGHRA and CDR2 YSYEKL. V lost 3 bases, J lost 2 bases, and 11 bases stayed unmatched. CDR3 size: 19 residues. The CDR3 region has the DNA TGCGCCAGCAGCCACCCCCCTGGGACAGGGACGACCTATAATTCACCCCTCCACTTT. Protein product: CASSHPPGTGTTYNSPLHF.

The chain employs TRBV11-2 and TRBJ1-6; TRBD1 aligns across 10 bases. Germline V lookup: CDR1 SGHAT, CDR2 FQNNGV. The V and J ends lost 6 bases and 9 bases, in that order; junction bases with no gene match: 8. The CDR3 is made up of 15 amino acids. The CDR3 DNA reads TGTGCCAGCAGACCGGACAGGGGGAGCGCTTCACCCCTCCACTTT. It specifies CASRPDRGSASPLHF.

This chain links TRBV7-3 with TRBJ2-7; TRBD2 matches 14 bases. CDR3 size: 15 residues. The J segment lost 5 bases and the V segment lost 4 bases, leaving 4 bases of the junction unmatched. Per germline, CDR1 SGHTA and CDR2 FQGTGA. In DNA form, the CDR3 reads TGTGCCAGCAGCTCGTGGACTAGCGGGGGGCACGAGCAGTACTTC. The encoded protein is CASSSWTSGGHEQYF. Full variable domain (missing parts from reference TRBV7-3 and TRBJ2-7): GAGVSQTPSNKVTEKGKYVELRCDPISGHTALYWYRQSLGQGPEFLIYFQGTGAADDSGLPNDRFFAVRPEGSVSTLKIQRTERGDSAVYLCASSSWTSGGHEQYFGPGTRLTVT.

The V and J genes are TRBV11-1 and TRBJ2-7; tentative D call: TRBD2 (5 bases). CDR3 length: 15 residues. Germline V gives CDR1 SGHAT, CDR2 FQDESV (reference sequence). The V and J ends lost 5 bases and 4 bases respectively, with 18 bases between them. This CDR3 reads CASSPGKWQAYEQYF. CDR3 DNA: TGTGCCAGCAGCCCGGGAAAGTGGCAGGCATACGAGCAGTACTTC.

The chain is built from TRBV5-4 and TRBJ1-6; no firm D call. The CDR3 is made up of 14 amino acids. V lost 0 bases and J 9 bases, leaving 10 bases between the germline ends. Germline assignment: CDR1 SGHNT and CDR2 YYREEE (reference sequence). CDR3 sequence: CASSLEVGSSPLHF. The CDR3 bases are TGTGCCAGCAGCTTGGAGGTTGGGAGTTCACCCCTCCACTTT.

The CDR3 sequence is CASRRSGNTIYF. In DNA form, the CDR3 reads TGTGCCAGCAGGAGGTCAGGAAACACCATATATTTT. The V gene is TRBV5-8, the J gene TRBJ1-3; D gene unclear. V was trimmed by 5 bases and J by 4 bases, leaving 7 bases between them. The V gene's germline CDR1 is SGHTS and CDR2 YDEGEE. CDR3 size: 12 residues. The complete variable domain, with remaining parts taken from reference TRBV5-8 and TRBJ1-3, reads EAGVTQSPTHLIKTRGQQATLRCSPISGHTSVYWYQQALGLGLQFLLWYDEGEERNRGNFPPRFSGRQFPNYSSELNVNALELEDSALYLCASRRSGNTIYFGEGSWLTVV.

This clone was counted a few times. The V call is TRBV2, the J call TRBJ1-4; 10 bases map to TRBD1. The germline V gene encodes CDR1 SNHLY and CDR2 FYNNEI. The CDR3 spans 14 residues. V lost 5 bases and J lost 8; bases outside the gene matches: 5. CDR3 sequence reads: CASSSGTGAEKLFF. The CDR3 DNA is TGTGCCAGCAGTTCCGGGACAGGGGCCGAAAAACTGTTTTTT.

In this sample, this clone turned up a few times. The chain couples TRBV29-1 to TRBJ2-3; 12 nucleotides agree with TRBD2. CDR1 and CDR2 (germline): SQVTM, ANQGSEA. There are 14 residues in the CDR3. With V trimmed by 6 bases and J by 6 bases, 7 bases remained unmatched. The CDR3 loop is CSVRTSGTRDTQYF. The DNA for the CDR3 is TGCAGCGTCCGGACTAGCGGGACACGGGATACGCAGTATTTT.

The chain has TRBV2 and TRBJ2-5; 10 nucleotides line up with TRBD2. The germline V gene has CDR1 SNHLY and CDR2 FYNNEI. The CDR3 is made up of 15 amino acids. The ends lost 8 bases at V and 4 bases at J; junction bases unmatched: 10. The CDR3 coding sequence is TGTGCCAGCGATCTAGCGGGAGTGCCAAGAGAGACCCAGTACTTC. This encodes CASDLAGVPRETQYF.

This clone was found a few times. The chain carries TRBV18 and TRBJ1-2; D is perhaps TRBD1 (6 bases). Germline CDR1 KGHSH, CDR2 LQKENI. Trimming shortened V by 8 bases and J by 3 bases, and 13 bases separated the two germline ends. This CDR3 has 13 residues. The CDR3 reads CASKQGFDYGYTF. CDR3 in DNA: TGTGCCAGCAAACAGGGTTTCGACTATGGCTACACCTTC. The variable domain in full, with the rest retrieved from reference TRBV18 and TRBJ1-2, is NAGVMQNPRHLVRRRGQEARLRCSPMKGHSHVYWYRQLPEEGLKFMVYLQKENIIDESGMPKERFSAEFPKEGPSILRIQQVVRGDSAAYFCASKQGFDYGYTFGSGTRLTVV.

The chain has TRBV2 and TRBJ2-4; D unclear. V lost 5 bases and J 8 bases, leaving 10 bases between the germline ends. The CDR3 is made up of 12 amino acids. Germline assignment: CDR1 SNHLY and CDR2 FYNNEI. The CDR3 DNA reads as TGTGCCAGCAGTTCTCTGAGCGACATTCAGTACTTC. This sequence encodes CASSSLSDIQYF.

This rearrangement joins TRBV7-3 to TRBJ2-3; possibly TRBD1 for D (5 bases). The CDR3 consists of 17 residues. Germline CDR1 and CDR2: SGHTA and FQGTGA. The V gene lost 0 bases and the J gene lost 1 base, with 14 bases spanning the gap. CDR3 DNA: TGTGCCAGCAGCTTAACACCACTGGGGCCGGGCACAGATACGCAGTATTTT. Encoded protein: CASSLTPLGPGTDTQYF.

The chain links TRBV7-2 to TRBJ2-2; the D is unclear. V lost 5 bases to trimming and J lost 3 bases, with 13 bases between them. The germline CDR1 and CDR2 sequences are SGHTA and FQGNSA. The CDR3 is made up of 15 amino acids. CDR3 nucleotide sequence: TGTGCCAGCAGCGAGTCTTACGCTTACACCGGGGAGCTGTTTTTT. It is translated as CASSESYAYTGELFF.